This TCR beta chain was identified in a study of cytomegalovirus exposure and HLA in healthy donors. The junction had 8 bases not matched to a gene; V was cut back by 5 bases and J by 5 bases. Germline V gene lookup returns CDR1 SGHDN and CDR2 FVKESK. The CDR3 has 15 residues. General observations from the study: When the data were analyzed later, several of the most significant clusters appeared to be linked to common viral pathogens. Apparent HLA restriction characterized most CMV-associated TCR beta chains in a later analysis.

It was with 60 Vbeta and 13 Jbeta primers that the PCR ran. Clones were sequenced by immunoSEQ multiplex PCR, and TCRdb holds only the in-frame ones, with some missing. This table has some 150,000 clones, 65% to 90% appearing once. As regards this clone: Its target is not known.

The sequenced material came from PBMCs. The chain employs TRBV14 and TRBJ2-1; 8 bases map to TRBD2. This TCR was sampled from a woman between 50 and 59 years old in good health and CMV-seropositive. The CDR3, as DNA: TGTGCCAGCAGCGGGTTAGCGGGGTTCGACAATGAGCAGTTCTTC. The encoded protein is CASSGLAGFDNEQFF.